This T cell receptor (beta chain) derives from a study of T cell repertoires in cytomegalovirus infection. Study in general: Signatures in public TCR beta sequences pointed to both CMV infection and matching HLA type. Points from the study as a whole: HLA-C-restricted TCR beta clonotypes specific for CMV led the ex vivo response.

TCRdb fed the reads into MiXCR, producing one record per CDR3 protein. Here the sample spans more than 400,000 distinct CDR3 sequences, about 26% being singletons. Trimming left V 6 bases short and J 5 bases short, with 14 bases between. The V gene's germline CDR1 is SGHVS and CDR2 FQNEAQ. The CDR3 extends over 13 amino acids. This clonotype was counted a few times. The antigen is unknown. V usage is TRBV7-8 and J usage is TRBJ2-7; D gene unclear. The TCR was taken from a human donor in good health (CMV status not recorded). Some clones in this sample may be carry-over from other donors' samples. Sequenced material: PBMCs. DNA of the CDR3: TGTGCCAGCAGTTTAAGTGTCATCGACGAGCAGTACTTC. Protein: CASSLSVIDEQYF.